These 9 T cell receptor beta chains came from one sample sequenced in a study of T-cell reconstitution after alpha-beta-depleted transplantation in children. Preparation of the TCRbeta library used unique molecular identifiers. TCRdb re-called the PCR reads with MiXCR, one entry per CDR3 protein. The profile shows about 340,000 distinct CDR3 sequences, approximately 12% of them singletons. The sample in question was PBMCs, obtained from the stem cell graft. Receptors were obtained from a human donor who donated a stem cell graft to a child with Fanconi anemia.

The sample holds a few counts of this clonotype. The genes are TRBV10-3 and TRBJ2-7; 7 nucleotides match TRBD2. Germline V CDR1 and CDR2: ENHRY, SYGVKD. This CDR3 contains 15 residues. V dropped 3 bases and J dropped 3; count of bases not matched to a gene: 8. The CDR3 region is CAISEGGRDLYEQYF. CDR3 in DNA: TGTGCCATCAGTGAAGGAGGGAGGGATCTCTACGAGCAGTACTTC.

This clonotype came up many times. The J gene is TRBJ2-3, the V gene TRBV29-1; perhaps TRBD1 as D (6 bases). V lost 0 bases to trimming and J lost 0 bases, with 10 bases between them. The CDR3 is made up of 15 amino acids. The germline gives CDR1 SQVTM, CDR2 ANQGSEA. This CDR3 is CSVEDGTQSTDTQYF. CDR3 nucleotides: TGCAGCGTTGAAGACGGGACACAGAGCACAGATACGCAGTATTTT.

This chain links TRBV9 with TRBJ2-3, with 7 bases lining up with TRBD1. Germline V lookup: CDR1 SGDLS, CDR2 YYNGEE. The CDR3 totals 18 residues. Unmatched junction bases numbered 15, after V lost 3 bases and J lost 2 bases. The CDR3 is CASSANPNDREFTDTQYF. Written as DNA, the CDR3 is TGTGCCAGCAGCGCGAACCCCAACGACAGGGAATTCACAGATACGCAGTATTTT.

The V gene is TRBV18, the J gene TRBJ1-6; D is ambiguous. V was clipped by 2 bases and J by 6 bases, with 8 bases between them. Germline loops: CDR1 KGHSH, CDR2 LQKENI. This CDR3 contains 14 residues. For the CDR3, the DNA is TGTGCCAGCTCACCAAAAGCTTTTAATTCACCCCTCCACTTT. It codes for CASSPKAFNSPLHF.

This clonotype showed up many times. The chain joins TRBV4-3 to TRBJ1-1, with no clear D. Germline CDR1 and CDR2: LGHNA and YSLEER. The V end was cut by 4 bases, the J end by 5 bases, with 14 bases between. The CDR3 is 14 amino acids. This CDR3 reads CASSPIDERTEAFF. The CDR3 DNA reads TGCGCCAGCAGCCCAATCGACGAGAGAACTGAAGCTTTCTTT.

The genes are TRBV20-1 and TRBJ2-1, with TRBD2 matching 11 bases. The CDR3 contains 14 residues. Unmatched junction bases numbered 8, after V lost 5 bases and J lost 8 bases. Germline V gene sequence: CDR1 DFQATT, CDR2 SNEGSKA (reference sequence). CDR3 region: CSALAGGLGDEQFF. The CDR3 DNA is TGCAGTGCTCTAGCGGGGGGCCTAGGGGATGAGCAGTTCTTC.

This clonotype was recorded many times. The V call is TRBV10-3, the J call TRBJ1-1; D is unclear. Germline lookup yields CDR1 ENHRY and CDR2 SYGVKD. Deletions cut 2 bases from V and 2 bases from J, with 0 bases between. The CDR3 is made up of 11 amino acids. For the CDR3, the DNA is TGTGCCATCAGTGAGAACACTGAAGCTTTCTTT. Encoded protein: CAISENTEAFF.

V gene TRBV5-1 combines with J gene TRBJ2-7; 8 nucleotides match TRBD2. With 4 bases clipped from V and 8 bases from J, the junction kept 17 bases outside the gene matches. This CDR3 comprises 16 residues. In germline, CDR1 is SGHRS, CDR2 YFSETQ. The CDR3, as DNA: TGCGCCAGCAGCGGGAGCGGGGGCCAGGTGAGAAGTCAGCAGTACTTC. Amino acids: CASSGSGGQVRSQQYF.

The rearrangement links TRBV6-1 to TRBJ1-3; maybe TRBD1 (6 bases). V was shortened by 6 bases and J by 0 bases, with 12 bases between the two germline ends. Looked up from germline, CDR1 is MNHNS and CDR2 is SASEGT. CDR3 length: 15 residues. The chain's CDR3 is CASRSTGSSGNTIYF. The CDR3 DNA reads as TGTGCCAGCAGGTCTACAGGGAGCTCTGGAAACACCATATATTTT.